The rows below give T cell receptor beta chains drawn from one sample of a study of regulatory T cells in long-lasting Graves disease. MiXCR was run by TCRdb on the multiplex PCR reads, yielding one entry per CDR3 protein. The profile shows around 430,000 distinct CDR3 sequences, less than 25% of them singletons. The specimen was peripheral blood mononuclear cells (PBMCs), collected when the disease was refractory, from a patient treated with antithyroid drugs. These receptors all stem from a female donor with Graves disease. The CDR3 runs from the conserved cysteine through the conserved F or W. The order of the fields is V gene, J gene, D gene, clone size, CDR3 protein, CDR3 DNA. A D gene is named only where the DNA matches it firmly. Expanded clones are given a class, and other clones once, few, many or no size at all.

TRBV13	TRBJ2-7	.	many	CASSSTATYEQYF	TGTGCCAGCAGCTCGACAGCCACCTACGAGCAGTACTTC
TRBV6-2/TRBV6-3	TRBJ2-7	TRBD1	few	CASSYSTGGGPYEQYF	TGTGCCAGCAGTTACTCGACAGGGGGCGGCCCTTACGAGCAGTACTTC
TRBV29-1	TRBJ1-1	TRBD1	few	CSAFSGTGAEAFF	TGCAGCGCTTTTTCAGGGACAGGGGCTGAAGCTTTCTTT
TRBV7-2	TRBJ2-5	TRBD2	.	CASSLGGLASVRETQYF	TGTGCCAGCAGCTTAGGGGGACTAGCGTCTGTACGGGAGACCCAGTACTTC
TRBV6-2/TRBV6-3	TRBJ2-7	.	few	CASSTSGIGEQYF	TGTGCCAGCAGTACCTCGGGAATTGGCGAGCAGTACTTC
TRBV20-1	TRBJ2-4	.	many	CSATGKNIQYF	TGCAGTGCGACGGGCAAAAACATTCAGTACTTC
TRBV9	TRBJ1-4	.	few	CASSVSSDEKLFF	TGTGCCAGCAGCGTCTCTAGTGATGAAAAACTGTTTTTT
TRBV19	TRBJ1-5	.	.	CASNQQGGQPQHF	TGTGCCAGTAATCAGCAGGGAGGACAGCCCCAGCATTTT
TRBV5-1	TRBJ2-2	TRBD1	few	CASRRTGGNGELFF	TGCGCCAGCAGACGGACAGGGGGTAACGGGGAGCTGTTTTTT
TRBV5-5	TRBJ2-7	TRBD1	.	CASSLKSGQASYEQYF	TGTGCCAGCAGCTTGAAGTCGGGACAGGCTTCCTACGAGCAGTACTTC
TRBV2	TRBJ2-1	.	once	CASSEALQEVYEQFF	TGTGCCAGCAGTGAAGCGCTTCAGGAGGTCTATGAGCAGTTCTTC
TRBV6-2/TRBV6-3	TRBJ2-7	.	many	CASSYFEGNEQYF	TGTGCCAGCAGTTACTTTGAAGGGAACGAGCAGTACTTC
TRBV7-2	TRBJ2-2	.	many	CASSLGTPNTGELFF	TGTGCCAGCAGCTTAGGGACTCCCAACACCGGGGAGCTGTTTTTT
TRBV20-1	TRBJ2-7	TRBD2	many	CSARTSGRPEQYF	TGCAGTGCTAGGACTAGCGGGAGACCCGAGCAGTACTTC
TRBV11-3	TRBJ2-2	.	many	CASSFSEELFF	TGTGCCAGCAGCTTTTCAGAGGAGCTGTTTTTT
TRBV20-1	TRBJ2-7	TRBD1	.	CSAARTGASYEQYF	TGCAGTGCTGCGCGGACAGGGGCCTCCTACGAGCAGTACTTC
TRBV5-1	TRBJ1-4	.	.	CASSLIGEGEKLFF	TGCGCCAGCAGCTTGATAGGGGAAGGGGAAAAACTGTTTTTT
TRBV5-1	TRBJ1-4	TRBD1	few	CASSFLGQDAEKLFF	TGCGCCAGCAGCTTCCTGGGACAGGACGCTGAAAAACTGTTTTTT
TRBV20-1	TRBJ1-5	.	.	CSAFNPLRDGDQPQHF	TGCAGTGCCTTTAACCCTTTACGGGATGGGGATCAGCCCCAGCATTTT
TRBV27	TRBJ2-5	.	many	CASRRNGGHRLEYQETQYF	TGTGCCAGCAGGAGGAACGGGGGGCACCGACTAGAGTACCAAGAGACCCAGTACTTC
TRBV19	TRBJ2-5	TRBD2	few	CASKGLAVQETQYF	TGTGCCAGTAAAGGACTAGCGGTCCAAGAGACCCAGTACTTC
TRBV6-5	TRBJ1-2	TRBD1	many	CASSYERTGEGYTF	TGTGCCAGCAGTTACGAAAGGACAGGGGAAGGCTACACCTTC
TRBV6-1	TRBJ2-7	TRBD2	.	CASSATSGSFYEQYF	TGTGCCAGCAGTGCCACTAGCGGTTCCTTCTACGAGCAGTACTTC
TRBV28	TRBJ2-7	.	many	CASSFSLTTYEQYF	TGTGCCAGCAGTTTCTCTTTGACTACTTACGAGCAGTACTTC
TRBV9	TRBJ2-7	.	few	CASSVEEPGRYEQYF	TGTGCCAGCAGCGTAGAAGAACCCGGGAGATACGAGCAGTACTTC
TRBV6-1	TRBJ2-3	TRBD1	.	CASKDGTVTDTQYF	TGTGCCAGCAAGGACGGGACAGTGACAGATACGCAGTATTTT
TRBV29-1	TRBJ2-4	TRBD2	.	CSVLLAGNIQYF	TGCAGCGTTCTCCTAGCGGGGAACATTCAGTACTTC
TRBV29-1	TRBJ1-2	.	many	CSVDDFYGYTF	TGCAGCGTTGACGATTTCTATGGCTACACCTTC
TRBV7-2	TRBJ2-3	TRBD1	.	CASSLGDRVGTDTQYF	TGTGCCAGCAGCTTAGGTGACAGGGTCGGCACAGATACGCAGTATTTT
TRBV5-8	TRBJ2-5	.	.	CASSSPTGLSQETQYF	TGTGCCAGCAGCTCCCCGACTGGACTGTCCCAAGAGACCCAGTACTTC
TRBV28	TRBJ2-5	.	many	CASSLGGRETQYF	TGTGCCAGCAGCCTCGGAGGTCGAGAGACCCAGTACTTC
TRBV4-2	TRBJ1-1	.	.	CASSQEAFFSAFF	TGTGCCAGCAGCCAAGAAGCCTTTTTTTCTGCTTTCTTT
TRBV13	TRBJ2-7	.	few	CASSPTPRPYEQYF	TGTGCCAGCAGCCCCACCCCCCGCCCCTACGAGCAGTACTTC
TRBV7-2	TRBJ1-4	.	few	CASSLNSAGSGEKLFF	TGTGCCAGCAGCTTAAATTCAGCAGGCTCTGGTGAAAAACTGTTTTTT
TRBV28	TRBJ1-2	.	.	CASSPGPRLTF	TGTGCCAGCAGTCCCGGACCGAGACTCACCTTC
TRBV10-3	TRBJ2-7	TRBD1	few	CAISKGQGSYEQYF	TGTGCCATCAGCAAGGGACAGGGGTCCTACGAGCAGTACTTC
TRBV6-1	TRBJ2-7	TRBD2	.	CASSITSDEQYF	TGTGCCAGCAGCATCACTAGCGACGAGCAGTACTTC
TRBV28	TRBJ1-3	.	many	CASSLWAAQNTIYF	TGTGCCAGCAGTTTGTGGGCCGCCCAGAACACCATATATTTT
TRBV27	TRBJ2-3	TRBD2	once	CASSLIRGVADTQYF	TGTGCCAGCAGTTTAATCCGGGGGGTGGCAGATACGCAGTATTTT
TRBV9	TRBJ1-1	.	many	CASSVDNTNTEAFF	TGTGCCAGCAGCGTAGATAATACGAACACTGAAGCTTTCTTT
TRBV7-3	TRBJ2-1	.	.	CASSRPQGGNEQFF	TGTGCCAGCAGCCGACCCCAGGGAGGCAATGAGCAGTTCTTC
TRBV2	TRBJ2-3	TRBD1	few	CASSYAGTAYTDTQYF	TGTGCCAGCAGTTATGCCGGGACAGCCTACACAGATACGCAGTATTTT
TRBV28	TRBJ2-7	.	many	CASLKTGDEQYF	TGTGCCAGCCTTAAGACAGGCGACGAGCAGTACTTC
TRBV4-3	TRBJ2-7	.	few	CASSPARTARLLYEQYF	TGCGCCAGCAGCCCTGCCCGGACAGCCCGGTTGCTGTACGAGCAGTACTTC
TRBV28	TRBJ1-1	TRBD1	many	CASSLGTGVTEAFF	TGTGCCAGCAGTTTAGGGACAGGGGTCACTGAAGCTTTCTTT
TRBV30	TRBJ1-6	.	once	CAWSVKDGFQKKPLHF	TGTGCCTGGAGTGTCAAGGATGGGTTTCAGAAGAAACCCCTCCACTTT
TRBV10-3	TRBJ1-2	.	many	CAISEPNTGANYGYTF	TGTGCCATCAGTGAGCCTAACACCGGGGCCAACTATGGCTACACCTTC
TRBV28	TRBJ1-2	TRBD1	many	CASSLPEGTVAGYTF	TGTGCCAGCAGTTTACCCGAGGGGACAGTTGCTGGCTACACCTTC
TRBV7-3	TRBJ1-3	.	.	CARSTASGNTIYF	TGTGCCAGATCGACGGCCTCTGGAAACACCATATATTTT
TRBV6-5	TRBJ1-5	.	many	CASSYNRGSAQHF	TGTGCCAGCAGTTACAACAGAGGGTCGGCCCAGCATTTT
TRBV12-3/TRBV12-4	TRBJ1-2	.	.	CASSLYGPDYGYTF	TGTGCCAGCAGTTTATACGGGCCGGACTATGGCTACACCTTC